The 14 T cell receptor beta chains listed next were all sequenced from one sample in a study of T cell repertoires in aging, cancer and after chemotherapy. Rearranged V-D-J TRB sequences were amplified with a mixed TRB-A/B primer pool. TCRdb redid the calling of the multiplex PCR reads with MiXCR, one entry per CDR3 protein. The data contain about 13,000 distinct CDR3 sequences, 26% of them singletons. TCR beta rearrangements were amplified from peripheral blood genomic DNA. The sequenced sample was blood. The receptors were sampled from a human donor in good health.

The chain couples TRBV19 to TRBJ2-3; 10 bases match TRBD2. CDR1 and CDR2 (germline): LNHDA, SQIVND (reference sequence). V lost 6 bases to trimming and J lost 8 bases; unmatched junction nucleotides: 2. The CDR3 has 12 amino acids. CDR3 amino acids: CASSASGGTQYF. For the CDR3, the DNA is TGTGCCAGTAGCGCTAGCGGGGGTACGCAGTATTTT. The full variable domain, rest sourced from reference TRBV19 and TRBJ2-3, is DGGITQSPKYLFRKEGQNVTLSCEQNLNHDAMYWYRQDPGQGLRLIYYSQIVNDFQKGDIAEGYSVSREKKESFPLTVTSAQKNPTAFYLCASSASGGTQYFGPGTRLTVL.

A remark on this clonotype: This may be a read error, as it is one base from a much larger clone. CDR3 in DNA: TGTGCCAGTAGTATCAACCGGGACAGAACCTCGTTTTTT. Protein: CASSINRDRTSFF. The rearrangement uses TRBV19 and TRBJ1-4; 7 positions agree with TRBD1. This CDR3 has 13 residues. The V gene's germline CDR1 is LNHDA and CDR2 SQIVND (reference sequence). V lost 3 bases to trimming and J lost 16 bases; unmatched junction nucleotides: 11.

This clonotype qualifies as medium-sized. CDR3 DNA: TGTGCCAGCAGTGAGTTGGGCTACGAGCAGTACGTC. Its translation: CASSELGYEQYV. V gene TRBV6-1 combines with J gene TRBJ2-7; D remains unclear. V was shortened by 3 bases and J by 3 bases, with 6 bases between the two germline ends. The germline gives CDR1 MNHNS, CDR2 SASEGT. This CDR3 has 12 residues.

This clonotype qualifies as medium-sized (0.01 to 0.1%). The J gene is TRBJ2-7, the V gene TRBV19; 7 bases line up with TRBD1. CDR1 LNHDA and CDR2 SQIVND come from the germline V gene (reference sequence). The CDR3 is 14 residues long. V gave up 5 bases and J gave up 3 bases; unmatched junction bases: 7. CDR3 DNA sequence: TGTGCCAGTAGTTGGGGTTACAGGGGCTACGAGCAGTACTTC. Translation: CASSWGYRGYEQYF.

This clonotype is labeled medium-sized. The V call is TRBV29-1, the J call TRBJ2-1, with 10 bases that match TRBD2. V lost 2 bases, J lost 4 bases, and 8 bases stayed unmatched. This CDR3 contains 16 residues. CDR1 SQVTM and CDR2 ANQGSEA come from the germline V gene. The CDR3, as DNA: TGCAGCGTTGAAAGCCTAGCGGGGGACCCTTACAATGAGCAGTTCTTC. It translates to CSVESLAGDPYNEQFF.

This clonotype was seen only a few times. V is TRBV7-9 and J is TRBJ1-1; D possibly corresponds to TRBD1 (5 bases). There are 14 residues in the CDR3. Germline CDR1 and CDR2: SEHNR and FQNEAQ (reference sequence). Trimming removed 5 bases at V and 10 bases at J, with 20 bases between. DNA of the CDR3: TGTGCCAGCAGCCCCGGGGACTTAGGGGCGGCAGCTTTCTTT. Amino acid sequence: CASSPGDLGAAAFF.

Within the sample, this clonotype is medium-sized. The rearrangement uses TRBV6-5 and TRBJ2-7, with 9 positions matching TRBD1. The CDR3 covers 16 residues. The germline CDR1 and CDR2 sequences are MNHEY and SVGAGI. J was trimmed by 1 base and V by 0 bases; bases with no gene match: 4. In DNA, the CDR3 is TGTGCCAGCAGTTACTCCGGACAGGGGCTATCCTACGAGCAGTACTTC. The encoded protein is CASSYSGQGLSYEQYF.

Concerning this clonotype itself: Since a much larger clone is just one base distant, this may be a read error. This chain uses TRBV10-3 with TRBJ1-3; TRBD1 agrees at 10 bases. The V gene's germline CDR1 is ENHRY and CDR2 SYGVKD. The CDR3 is 18 residues long. Losses at the gene ends were 1 base for V and 3 bases for J; bases not matched to a gene: 9. The CDR3 DNA reads TGTGCCATCAGTGAGTACGGGACAGGGGCTTACTTTGGAAACACCATATATTTT. Amino acid sequence: CAISEYGTGAYFGNTIYF.

This chain joins TRBV27 and TRBJ1-5; D may be TRBD1 (6 bases). This CDR3 has 15 amino acids. V dropped 5 bases and J dropped 11 bases, with 22 bases sitting between them. Germline CDR1 reads MNHEY; CDR2 reads SMNVEV (reference sequence). The CDR3 bases are TGTGCCAGCAGTGATAACACAGGGACACCCTCGTCCCAGCATTTT. It yields the protein CASSDNTGTPSSQHF.

The gene calls are TRBV5-1 and TRBJ2-7; a possible D gene is TRBD2 (6 bases). Germline loops: CDR1 SGHRS, CDR2 YFSETQ. The CDR3 is made up of 14 amino acids. V lost 5 bases to trimming and J lost 1 base, with 13 bases between them. The CDR3 DNA sequence: TGCGCCAGCAGACCCTCTAGCGCATCCTACGAGCAGTACTTC. It specifies CASRPSSASYEQYF.

This clonotype is categorized as medium-sized. This chain joins TRBV10-1 and TRBJ2-1, with unresolved D. Germline CDR1 and CDR2: WNHNN and SYGVQD (reference sequence). This CDR3 region has 15 residues. V was trimmed by 2 bases and J by 0 bases, leaving 8 bases between them. The CDR3 region is CASSEKSDSYNEQFF. The CDR3 bases are TGCGCCAGCAGTGAGAAGTCGGACTCCTACAATGAGCAGTTCTTC.

In this sample, this clonotype is medium-sized (0.01 to 0.1%). The V and J genes are TRBV6-2 or TRBV6-3 and TRBJ2-7, with D unclear. The germline V gene encodes CDR1 MNHEY and CDR2 SVGEGT. CDR3 length: 13 residues. V was clipped by 2 bases and J by 4 bases, with 9 bases between them. The DNA for the CDR3 is TGTGCCAGCAGTTACAGGGTGAGGTACGAGCAGTACTTC. This sequence encodes CASSYRVRYEQYF.

Worth noting for this clonotype: Being one base from a much bigger clone, this may be a read error. This chain connects TRBV12-3 or TRBV12-4 to TRBJ2-7; 7 bases are a match to TRBD1. V lost 4 bases, J lost 5 bases, and 11 bases stayed unmatched. CDR3 size: 15 residues. The CDR3 nucleotides are TGTGCCAGCAGTTACCAACCCACAGGGGTAAACGAGCAGTACTTC. This sequence encodes CASSYQPTGVNEQYF.

Only a few counts were recorded for this clonotype. The rearrangement links TRBV12-3 or TRBV12-4 to TRBJ2-3; possible D gene TRBD1, 6 bases. V was cut by 4 bases and J by 2 bases, with 13 bases left in between. CDR3 length equals 15 residues. This CDR3 reads CASSSYREHTDTQYF. The CDR3, as DNA: TGTGCCAGCAGTTCCTACAGGGAACACACAGATACGCAGTATTTT.